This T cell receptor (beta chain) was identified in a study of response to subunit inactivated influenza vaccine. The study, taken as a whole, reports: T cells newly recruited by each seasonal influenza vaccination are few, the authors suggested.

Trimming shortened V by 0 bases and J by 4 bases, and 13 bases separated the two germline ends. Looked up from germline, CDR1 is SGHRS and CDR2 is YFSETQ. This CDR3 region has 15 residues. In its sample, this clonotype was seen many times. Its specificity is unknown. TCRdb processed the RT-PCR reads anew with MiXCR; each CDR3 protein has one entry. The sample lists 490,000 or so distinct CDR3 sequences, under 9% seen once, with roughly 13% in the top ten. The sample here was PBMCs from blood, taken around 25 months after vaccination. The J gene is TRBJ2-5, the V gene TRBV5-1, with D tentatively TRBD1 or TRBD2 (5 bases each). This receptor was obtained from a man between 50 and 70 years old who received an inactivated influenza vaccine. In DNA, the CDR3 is TGCGCCAGCAGCTTGGATAGCAGGGACGCAGAGACCCAGTACTTC. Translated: CASSLDSRDAETQYF.